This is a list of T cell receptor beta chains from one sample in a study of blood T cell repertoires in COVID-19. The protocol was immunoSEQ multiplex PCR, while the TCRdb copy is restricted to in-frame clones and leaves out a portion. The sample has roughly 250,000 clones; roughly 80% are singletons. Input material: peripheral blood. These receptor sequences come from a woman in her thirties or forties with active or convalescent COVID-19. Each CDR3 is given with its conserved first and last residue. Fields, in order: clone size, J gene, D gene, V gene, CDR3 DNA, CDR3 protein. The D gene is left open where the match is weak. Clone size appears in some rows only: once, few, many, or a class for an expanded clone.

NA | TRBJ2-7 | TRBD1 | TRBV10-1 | TGCGCCAGCAGTGCGGGACAGGGAAGAATTGGCGAGCAGTACTTC | CASSAGQGRIGEQYF
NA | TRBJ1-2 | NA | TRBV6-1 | TGTGCCAGCAGTGAAAGGGGTTCAGGCTATGGCTACACCTTC | CASSERGSGYGYTF
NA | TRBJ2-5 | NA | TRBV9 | TGTGCCAGCAGCGTAGGGGGTAGCGCCCTCCAAGAGACCCAGTACTTC | CASSVGGSALQETQYF
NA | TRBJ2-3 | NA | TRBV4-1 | TGCGCCAGCAGCTCGGGACTTACGGATACGCAGTATTTT | CASSSGLTDTQYF
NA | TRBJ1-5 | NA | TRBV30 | TGTGCCTGGAGTGCGATCTGGACAGAGCCCAATCAGCCCCAGCATTTT | CAWSAIWTEPNQPQHF
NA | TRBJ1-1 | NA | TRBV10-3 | TGTGCCATCACCGAGACAGCGAACACTGAAGCTTTCTTT | CAITETANTEAFF
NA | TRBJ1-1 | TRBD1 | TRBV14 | TGTGCCAGCAGCCCTCGGACAGGGCTGAACACTGAAGCTTTCTTT | CASSPRTGLNTEAFF
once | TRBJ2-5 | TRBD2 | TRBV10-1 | TGCGCCAGCAGTGAGTCCGGGAGCGGGGGGGCCGGTGAGACCCAGTACTTC | CASSESGSGGAGETQYF
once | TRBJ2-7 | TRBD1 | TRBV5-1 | TGCGCCAGCAGCTCCTCCGGGACAGGGCTTGAGCAGTACTTC | CASSSSGTGLEQYF
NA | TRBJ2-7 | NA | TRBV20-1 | TGCAGTGCTAGGGCGGGGGGACAGCCGTACTTC | CSARAGGQPYF
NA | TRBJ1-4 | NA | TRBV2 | TGTGCCAGCACGCCAGCCCCGAGGGTTGAAAAACTGTTTTTT | CASTPAPRVEKLFF
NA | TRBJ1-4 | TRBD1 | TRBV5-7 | TGTGCCAGCAGCGGGGACAGGGTGGGACCTGCAACTAATGAAAAACTGTTTTTT | CASSGDRVGPATNEKLFF
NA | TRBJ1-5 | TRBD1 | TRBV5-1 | TGCGCCAGCAGCTTGGGGACAGGGATTAGCAATCAGCCCCAGCATTTT | CASSLGTGISNQPQHF
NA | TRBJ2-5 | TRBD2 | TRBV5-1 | TGCGCCAGCAGCTTGGTAGCGGGGGGCGGTAAGACCCAGTACTTC | CASSLVAGGGKTQYF
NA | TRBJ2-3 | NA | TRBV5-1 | TGCGCCAGCAGCTTGGCGGGGGGCGAAACAGATACGCAGTATTTT | CASSLAGGETDTQYF
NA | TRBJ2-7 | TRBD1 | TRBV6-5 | TGTGCCAGCAGTTACTCGGGACAGGGTACCAACGAGCAGTACTTC | CASSYSGQGTNEQYF
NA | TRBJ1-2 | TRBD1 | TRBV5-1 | TGCGCCAGCAGCCCGACAGGGGGCTCAAACTATGGCTACACCTTC | CASSPTGGSNYGYTF
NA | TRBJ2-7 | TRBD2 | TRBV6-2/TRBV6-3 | TGTGCCAGCAGTTACCTAGCGGGGGGGGATCCCTACGAGCAGTACTTC | CASSYLAGGDPYEQYF
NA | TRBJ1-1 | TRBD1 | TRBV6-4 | TGTGCCAGCCGACAGGGTGTATACACTGAAGCTTTCTTT | CASRQGVYTEAFF
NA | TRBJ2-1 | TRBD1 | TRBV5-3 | TGTGCCAGCTCGGACAGGGGATTCGACAATGAGCAGTTCTTC | CASSDRGFDNEQFF
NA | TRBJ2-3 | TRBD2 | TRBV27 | TGTGCCAGCAGTCCAATAGCGGGATTTTTCACAGATACGCAGTATTTT | CASSPIAGFFTDTQYF
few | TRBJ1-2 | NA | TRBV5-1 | TGCGCCAGCAGCCCGGAGCGGGCGGGCTATGGCTACACCTTC | CASSPERAGYGYTF
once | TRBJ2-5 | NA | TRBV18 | TGTGCCAGCTCACCACCGACACGGGAGACCCAGTACTTC | CASSPPTRETQYF
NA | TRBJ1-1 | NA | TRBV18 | TGTGCCAGCTCACCATATTTCAGGTACACTGAAGCTTTCTTT | CASSPYFRYTEAFF
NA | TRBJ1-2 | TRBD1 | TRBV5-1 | TGCGCCAGCAGCTTGGCCGGGACAGGCAATGGCTACACCTTC | CASSLAGTGNGYTF
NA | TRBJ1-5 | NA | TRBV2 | TGTGCCAGCAGTCCGAGAGATCAGCCCCAGCATTTT | CASSPRDQPQHF
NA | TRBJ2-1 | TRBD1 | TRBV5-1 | TGCGCCAGCAGCGCCCGGGACAGGGCCAATGAGCAGTTCTTC | CASSARDRANEQFF
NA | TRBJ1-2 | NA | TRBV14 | TGTGCCAGCAGCCAAGATTTCGGAAGGCCAGGGCATGGCTACACCTTC | CASSQDFGRPGHGYTF
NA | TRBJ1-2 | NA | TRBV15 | TGTGCCACCAGCAGAGGGCGGACAGACTATGGCTACACCTTC | CATSRGRTDYGYTF
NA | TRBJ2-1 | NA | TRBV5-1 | TGCGCCAGCAGCTTGGTTGGCGAGGGCGAGCAGTTCTTC | CASSLVGEGEQFF
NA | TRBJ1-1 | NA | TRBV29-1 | TGCAGCGTTGATCTCACTGAAGCTTTCTTT | CSVDLTEAFF
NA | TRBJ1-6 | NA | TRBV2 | TGTGCCAGCACCCGGCAGCTAGGTTCACCCCTCCACTTT | CASTRQLGSPLHF
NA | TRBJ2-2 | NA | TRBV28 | TGTGCCAGCAGGGGCGGGGAGAACACCGGGGAGCTGTTTTTT | CASRGGENTGELFF
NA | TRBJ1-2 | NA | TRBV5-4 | TGTGCCAGCAGCTTGGACATCCTGGGCTGGGGCTACACCTTC | CASSLDILGWGYTF
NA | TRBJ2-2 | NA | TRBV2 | TGTGCCAGCGGGATGAGAGGGCGCGCCGGGGAGCTGTTTTTT | CASGMRGRAGELFF
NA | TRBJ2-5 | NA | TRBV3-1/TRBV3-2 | TGTGCCAGCAGCCCCCAAGGGGGGAGGGGGGAGACCCAGTACTTC | CASSPQGGRGETQYF
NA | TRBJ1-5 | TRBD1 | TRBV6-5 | TGTGCCAGCAGAGGACAGGGCAATCAGCCCCAGCATTTT | CASRGQGNQPQHF
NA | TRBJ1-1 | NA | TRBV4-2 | TGTGCCAGCAGCCAAGATCGAGGTGAAGCTTTCTTT | CASSQDRGEAFF
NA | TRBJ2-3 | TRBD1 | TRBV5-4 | TGTGCCAGCAGCTTGGGACAGGGGGCAAAAGGGGATACGCAGTATTTT | CASSLGQGAKGDTQYF
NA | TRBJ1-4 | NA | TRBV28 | TGTGCCAGCAGTTTACTGGCAGCAACTAATGAAAAACTGTTTTTT | CASSLLAATNEKLFF
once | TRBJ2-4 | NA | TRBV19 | TGTGCCAGTAGTATTTGGGGCAGGGGAGATAACATTCAGTACTTC | CASSIWGRGDNIQYF
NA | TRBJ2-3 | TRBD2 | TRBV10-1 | TGCGCCAGCAGTGAGTCGGCTAGCGGGGGCACAGATACGCAGTATTTT | CASSESASGGTDTQYF
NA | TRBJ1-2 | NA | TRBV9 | TGTGCCAGCGGGGAAAGACAGGTGGTCTATGGCTACACCTTC | CASGERQVVYGYTF
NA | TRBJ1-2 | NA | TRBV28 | TGTGCCAGCAGTTCGACAGGTTTCCGTGGCTACACCTTC | CASSSTGFRGYTF
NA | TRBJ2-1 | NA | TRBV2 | TGTGCCAGGACCGCGGGGAGCCAAATGCCCTACAATGAGCAGTTCTTC | CARTAGSQMPYNEQFF